The 26 T cell receptor beta chains below all came from one sample that was sequenced in a study of T cell responses to AZD1222 COVID-19 vaccine. Data came from immunoSEQ multiplex PCR; TCRdb stores just in-frame clones and leaves some out. The top ten clones hold roughly 3.1% of a sample with more than 110,000 clones, approximately 90% of them seen once. Sequencing was performed on peripheral blood, taken on day 0 of AZD1222 vaccination. The receptors here all came from an adult in good health.

This chain connects TRBV7-9 to TRBJ1-2, with D uncertain. Germline loops: CDR1 SEHNR, CDR2 FQNEAQ (reference sequence). This CDR3 comprises 11 residues. Trimming cost V 5 bases and J 6 bases, with 7 bases left between them. The CDR3 here is CASSPSDGYTF. The DNA of the CDR3 is TGTGCCAGCAGCCCGTCCGATGGCTACACCTTC.

The J gene is TRBJ1-6, the V gene TRBV6-4, with D unclear. Germline V gives CDR1 MRHNA, CDR2 SNTAGT. Trimming left V 2 bases short and J 10 bases short, with 9 bases between. The CDR3 sequence is 13 residues long. The CDR3 is CASSDDVQSPLHF. CDR3 DNA: TGTGCCAGCAGTGACGATGTGCAGTCACCCCTCCACTTT.

The rearrangement joins TRBV28 to TRBJ1-1; TRBD1 agrees at 7 bases. The germline V gene encodes CDR1 MDHEN and CDR2 SYDVKM. With 5 bases clipped from V and 11 bases from J, the junction kept 14 bases outside the gene matches. This CDR3 region has 14 residues. CDR3: CASSPFRDSYSAFF. The CDR3 nucleotides are TGTGCCAGCAGTCCGTTTCGGGACAGCTACTCGGCTTTCTTT. The complete variable domain, with remaining parts taken from reference TRBV28 and TRBJ1-1, reads DVKVTQSSRYLVKRTGEKVFLECVQDMDHENMFWYRQDPGLGLRLIYFSYDVKMKEKGDIPEGYSVSREKKERFSLILESASTNQTSMYLCASSPFRDSYSAFFGQGTRLTVV.

This clone was counted a single time. The chain couples TRBV18 to TRBJ1-5; a weak D match, TRBD1 (5 bases). This CDR3 has 16 amino acids. CDR1 is KGHSH, CDR2 LQKENI, per germline. V lost 3 bases and J lost 1, with 13 bases in between. The CDR3 protein is CASSPLGRGSNQPQHF. In nucleotides, the CDR3 is TGTGCCAGCTCACCGCTCGGGAGGGGCAGCAATCAGCCCCAGCATTTT.

The gene calls are TRBV6-5 and TRBJ2-5, with no clear D. The germline gives CDR1 MNHEY, CDR2 SVGAGI. V was trimmed by 4 bases and J by 3 bases, leaving 15 bases between them. The CDR3 totals 15 residues. The CDR3 loop reads CASSSAEFVKETQYF. The CDR3 DNA reads TGTGCCAGCAGTTCGGCAGAATTTGTTAAAGAGACCCAGTACTTC.

The chain combines TRBV6-5 with TRBJ2-7, with D possibly matching TRBD2 (5 bases). CDR1 and CDR2 (germline): MNHEY, SVGAGI. CDR3 length: 12 amino acids. Trimming left V 6 bases short and J 3 bases short, with 9 bases between. CDR3 residues: CASRATSYEQYF. The CDR3 DNA follows: TGTGCCAGCAGGGCTACTAGCTACGAGCAGTACTTC.

The chain combines TRBV18 with TRBJ2-7; either TRBD1 or TRBD2 may fit D (5 bases each). The V gene lost 3 bases and the J gene lost 2 bases, with 11 bases spanning the gap. CDR1 and CDR2 from the germline V gene are KGHSH and LQKENI. The CDR3 runs 14 residues. The CDR3 loop is CASSPRGPPYEQYF. CDR3 nucleotides: TGTGCCAGCTCACCTCGGGGACCGCCCTACGAGCAGTACTTC.

The J gene is TRBJ2-5, the V gene TRBV24-1, with 8 bases fitting TRBD1. V shed 2 bases and J 6 bases; nucleotides not matched to a gene: 13. Germline assignment: CDR1 KGHDR and CDR2 SFDVKD. This CDR3 region has 17 residues. CDR3 DNA: TGTGCCACCAGTGATTCGGTTCCTCAGGGGGCGGGGAAGACCCAGTACTTC. This sequence encodes CATSDSVPQGAGKTQYF.

The chain uses TRBV9 and TRBJ2-7; D is unresolved. The germline CDR1 and CDR2 sequences are SGDLS and YYNGEE. The CDR3 consists of 14 residues. V shed 4 bases and J shed 2 bases, with 13 bases lying between them. The CDR3 sequence: CASSTDGVAYEQYF. Written as DNA, the CDR3 is TGTGCCAGCAGCACGGACGGCGTGGCCTACGAGCAGTACTTC.

V gene TRBV25-1 combines with J gene TRBJ1-3; D ambiguous. V was shortened by 5 bases and J by 0 bases, with 5 bases between the two germline ends. CDR3 length: 13 amino acids. The germline V gene encodes CDR1 MGHDK and CDR2 SYGVNS. CDR3 region: CASSQDSGNTIYF. CDR3 nucleotides: TGTGCCAGCAGTCAAGACTCTGGAAACACCATATATTTT.

In nucleotides, the CDR3 is TGCAGCGTTGAAGATCGAACGGGAACTTATGGCTACACCTTC. Its protein is CSVEDRTGTYGYTF. The chain links TRBV29-1 to TRBJ1-2; no definite D call. Trimming removed 0 bases from V and 5 bases from J, with 13 bases in between. The CDR3 covers 14 residues. Germline V gives CDR1 SQVTM, CDR2 ANQGSEA.

The chain recombines TRBV24-1 with TRBJ2-3, with 7 bases fitting TRBD1. Losses at the gene ends were 5 bases for V and 4 bases for J; bases not matched to a gene: 11. This CDR3 has 16 residues. CDR1 is KGHDR, CDR2 SFDVKD, per germline. CDR3 bases: TGTGCCACCAGTGCCCGACAACAGGGGTTAGCAGATACGCAGTATTTT. Protein product: CATSARQQGLADTQYF.

This chain joins TRBV15 and TRBJ2-2; tentatively, D is TRBD1 (5 bases). Trimming pared 3 bases from V and 3 bases from J, leaving 14 bases between. Germline V CDR1 and CDR2: LNHNV, YYDKDF (reference sequence). The CDR3 sequence is 16 residues long. The CDR3 reads CATSRLQEGDTGELFF. The CDR3 nucleotides read TGTGCCACCAGCAGGTTACAGGAAGGGGACACCGGGGAGCTGTTTTTT.

V is TRBV20-1 and J is TRBJ1-5; maybe TRBD1 (5 bases). The germline V gene has CDR1 DFQATT and CDR2 SNEGSKA (reference sequence). This CDR3 contains 14 residues. Trimming pared 3 bases from V and 3 bases from J, leaving 12 bases between. The CDR3 loop reads CSASGQGYNQPQHF. The CDR3 region has the DNA TGCAGTGCTAGTGGCCAGGGTTACAATCAGCCCCAGCATTTT.

V and J are TRBV7-9 and TRBJ1-5, with D possibly TRBD1 on 5 matching bases. Germline CDR1 and CDR2: SEHNR and FQNEAQ (reference sequence). Trimming took off 3 bases at V and 2 bases at J, with 11 bases between the two ends. This CDR3 is built from 15 residues. The DNA of the CDR3 is TGTGCCAGCAGCTTTATGGGGGATGGCAATCAGCCCCAGCATTTT. It specifies CASSFMGDGNQPQHF.

This clone was recorded a few times. V gene TRBV28 combines with J gene TRBJ1-2, with D possibly TRBD1 on 5 matching bases. The CDR3 runs to 13 residues. From germline, CDR1 is MDHEN and CDR2 SYDVKM. Trimming left V 4 bases short and J 10 bases short, with 16 bases between. Here the CDR3 reads CASSSNPLGDYTF. DNA of the CDR3: TGTGCCAGCAGTTCCAATCCACTGGGGGACTACACCTTC.

This chain connects TRBV24-1 to TRBJ1-2; TRBD1 matches at 7 bases. Germline CDR1 and CDR2: KGHDR and SFDVKD. The CDR3 loop spans 15 amino acids. With 3 bases clipped from V and 4 bases from J, the junction kept 7 bases outside the gene matches. The CDR3 coding sequence is TGTGCCACCAGTGATCCGACCCGACAGGGCTATGGCTACACCTTC. This codes for CATSDPTRQGYGYTF.

The chain employs TRBV19 and TRBJ2-7; D remains ambiguous. The CDR3 has 15 amino acids. V was trimmed by 1 base and J by 5 bases, leaving 15 bases between them. Germline loops: CDR1 LNHDA, CDR2 SQIVND (reference sequence). Here the CDR3 DNA reads TGTGCCAGTAGTATAGGTGCACTCAGTGGGGACGAGCAGTACTTC. As protein: CASSIGALSGDEQYF.

The gene calls are TRBV4-1 and TRBJ1-6, with unresolved D. V lost 0 bases and J 6 bases, leaving 12 bases between the germline ends. This CDR3 comprises 16 residues. Germline lookup yields CDR1 MGHRA and CDR2 YSYEKL. CDR3 sequence (DNA): TGCGCCAGCAGCCAAGAAACGGCAGGACCTAATTCACCCCTCCACTTT. This encodes CASSQETAGPNSPLHF.

The chain joins TRBV4-3 to TRBJ1-2; D is perhaps TRBD1 (5 bases). The CDR3 runs 17 residues. With 1 base removed from V and 3 bases from J, the gap between germline ends came to 18 bases. Germline values: CDR1 LGHNA, CDR2 YSLEER. The CDR3 DNA sequence: TGCGCCAGCAGCCAAGCCCCCTACCCCGGGGACGACTATGGCTACACCTTC. Residues: CASSQAPYPGDDYGYTF.

This sequence joins TRBV29-1 and TRBJ1-1; D is undetermined. V was clipped by 4 bases and J by 0 bases, with 12 bases between them. Per the germline V gene, CDR1 is SQVTM and CDR2 is ANQGSEA. There are 14 residues in the CDR3. Here the CDR3 reads CSVAPTGMNTEAFF. CDR3 in DNA: TGCAGCGTTGCCCCTACGGGGATGAACACTGAAGCTTTCTTT.

This clone was seen just once. This chain links TRBV21-1 with TRBJ2-7. TRBV21-1 is a pseudogene. The CDR3 consists of 15 residues. CDR3 sequence (DNA): TGTGCCAGCAGCATTACGGACCGGTCCAGCTACGAGCAGTACTTC. It specifies CASSITDRSSYEQYF.

This rearrangement joins TRBV28 to TRBJ1-5; D call uncertain. CDR1 is MDHEN and CDR2 is SYDVKM in the germline V gene. The V end lost 3 bases, the J end lost 0 bases, and 15 bases lay between the germline ends. The CDR3 contains 17 residues. The CDR3 nucleotides read TGTGCCAGCAGTTTCGGACTGTCTAGCTATAGCAATCAGCCCCAGCATTTT. It codes for CASSFGLSSYSNQPQHF.

The V and J genes are TRBV27 and TRBJ1-1, with D maybe TRBD1 (5 bases). The CDR3 covers 13 residues. CDR1 MNHEY and CDR2 SMNVEV come from the germline V gene (reference sequence). Deletions cut 2 bases from V and 3 bases from J, with 7 bases between. The CDR3 DNA is TGTGCCAGCAGTTTACGGGGGGACACTGAAGCTTTCTTT. It encodes CASSLRGDTEAFF.

The rearrangement joins TRBV28 to TRBJ1-1; no firm D call. The V end was cut by 6 bases, the J end by 5 bases, with 16 bases between. The CDR3 has 14 residues. In germline, CDR1 is MDHEN, CDR2 SYDVKM. CDR3 coding DNA: TGTGCCAGCAGGCCCTCCGACCCCCCGACTGAAGCTTTCTTT. Protein: CASRPSDPPTEAFF. Full variable domain (outside the CDR3, taken from reference TRBV28 and TRBJ1-1): DVKVTQSSRYLVKRTGEKVFLECVQDMDHENMFWYRQDPGLGLRLIYFSYDVKMKEKGDIPEGYSVSREKKERFSLILESASTNQTSMYLCASRPSDPPTEAFFGQGTRLTVV.

The CDR3: CTSSQDGGQAGTEAFF. The CDR3 DNA is TGCACCAGCAGCCAAGATGGGGGACAGGCGGGCACTGAAGCTTTCTTT. The chain links TRBV1 to TRBJ1-1; the DNA was not used to check the table's D call, TRBD1. TRBV1 is a documented pseudogene. This CDR3 spans 16 amino acids.